Each of the 20 T cell receptor beta chains below was sequenced from the same sample in a study of human T cells and chemical hapten exposure. The time point: patch test 1, 2 weeks after DPC sensitization. The treatment was: therapeutic diphenylcyclopropenone sensitization with weekly scalp DPC. TCRdb called the RACE reads again in MiXCR, with one record for every CDR3 protein. The sample yields around 120,000 distinct CDR3 sequences, approximately 14% seen once. The sample in question was whole blood, obtained in connection with sensitization to the hapten diphenylcyclopropenone (DPC). All receptors derive from a young man with alopecia areata. Some clones in this sample may be carry-over from other donors' samples.

Many counts were recorded for this clonotype. V gene TRBV5-6 combines with J gene TRBJ1-1; D uncertain. From germline, CDR1 is SGHDT and CDR2 YYEEEE. The CDR3 length is 20 residues. Trimming removed 3 bases at V and 6 bases at J, with 33 bases between. In DNA form, the CDR3 reads TGTGCCAGCAGCTCCACCAACGACGGTCAACCTAAAAGGCGTGTCGCTGAAGCTTTCTTT. Translated, it gives CASSSTNDGQPKRRVAEAFF.

V and J are TRBV2 and TRBJ1-4; TRBD1 agrees at 9 bases. This CDR3 spans 15 amino acids. The ends lost 11 bases at V and 2 bases at J; junction bases unmatched: 9. Germline CDR1 reads SNHLY; CDR2 reads FYNNEI. The CDR3: CAGARTGETNEKLFF. The CDR3 DNA follows: TGTGCCGGGGCCCGGACAGGGGAGACTAATGAAAAACTGTTTTTT.

CDR3 DNA sequence: TGTGCCAGCAGCCTTGACCACAATGAGCAGTTCTTC. Protein sequence: CASSLDHNEQFF. The chain carries TRBV11-1 and TRBJ2-1; no clear D gene. V was trimmed by 5 bases and J by 5 bases, leaving 7 bases between them. CDR1 is SGHAT and CDR2 is FQDESV in the germline V gene (reference sequence). The CDR3 has 12 residues.

The sample holds many counts of this clonotype. The chain has TRBV6-2 or TRBV6-3 and TRBJ1-2; a possible D gene is TRBD1 (5 bases). This CDR3 is built from 12 residues. Trimming shortened V by 2 bases and J by 7 bases, and 8 bases separated the two germline ends. Germline loops: CDR1 MNHEY, CDR2 SVGEGT. CDR3: CASSYRTLGYTF. As DNA, the CDR3 is TGTGCCAGCAGTTACAGGACACTTGGCTACACCTTC.

The chain couples TRBV6-2 or TRBV6-3 to TRBJ1-5; D gene ambiguous. The CDR3 extends over 17 amino acids. Germline values: CDR1 MNHEY, CDR2 SVGEGT. Between the trimmed V and J ends, which lost 0 bases and 0 bases, there was a span of 12 bases. In DNA, the CDR3 is TGTGCCAGCAGTTACTCGTCCAGCTCTTATAGCAATCAGCCCCAGCATTTT. Its translation is CASSYSSSSYSNQPQHF.

This clonotype was seen only a few times. The V gene is TRBV2, the J gene TRBJ2-5, with D possibly being TRBD1 or TRBD2 (5 bases each). The CDR3 is 14 residues long. V was pared by 6 bases and J by 1 base, with 12 bases between. The germline V gene encodes CDR1 SNHLY and CDR2 FYNNEI. In DNA, the CDR3 is TGTGCCAGCAGAGGGGAGTTGGCCCAAGAGACCCAGTACTTC. Residues: CASRGELAQETQYF.

J is TRBJ2-7 and V is TRBV11-2; D remains ambiguous. Trimming stripped 5 bases from V and 3 bases from J, with 14 bases between. This CDR3 is built from 14 residues. The germline CDR1 and CDR2 sequences are SGHAT and FQNNGV. The CDR3 loop reads CASSPLRKFYEQYF. The DNA of the CDR3 is TGTGCCAGCAGCCCCCTCCGAAAGTTCTACGAGCAGTACTTC.

This clonotype was picked up a small number of times. The chain couples TRBV9 to TRBJ2-1, with D possibly matching TRBD2 (5 bases). Germline CDR1 reads SGDLS; CDR2 reads YYNGEE. CDR3 length: 15 residues. Trimming pared 0 bases from V and 0 bases from J, leaving 7 bases between. The CDR3 is CASSVGGFSYNEQFF. Written as DNA, the CDR3 is TGTGCCAGCAGCGTAGGAGGGTTCTCCTACAATGAGCAGTTCTTC.

The sample holds a few counts of this clonotype. V gene TRBV11-2 combines with J gene TRBJ1-1; perhaps TRBD1 as D (6 bases). The CDR3 is 14 residues long. Germline-derived CDR1 and CDR2 are SGHAT and FQNNGV. Trimming cost V 0 bases and J 11 bases, with 16 bases left between them. CDR3 bases: TGTGCCAGCAGCTTAGATCCTTCTGGGGGGCCGGCTTTCTTT. Protein: CASSLDPSGGPAFF.

In its sample, this clonotype was seen a few times. The chain uses TRBV29-1 and TRBJ2-1, with D perhaps matching TRBD2 (5 bases). V gave up 4 bases and J gave up 7 bases, with 11 bases separating them. The V gene's germline CDR1 is SQVTM and CDR2 ANQGSEA. CDR3 length: 12 amino acids. DNA for the CDR3: TGCAGCGTTGTCCTGGACTCTAATGAGCAGTTCTTC. Amino acid sequence: CSVVLDSNEQFF.

This clonotype occurred many times. This chain joins TRBV5-1 and TRBJ2-3, with unresolved D. The ends were cut back, 2 bases at V and 0 bases at J, with 4 bases in the middle. Germline loops: CDR1 SGHRS, CDR2 YFSETQ. The CDR3 extends over 13 amino acids. The CDR3 loop reads CASSFASTDTQYF. In nucleotides, the CDR3 is TGCGCCAGCAGCTTCGCAAGCACAGATACGCAGTATTTT.

This clonotype was counted a few times. The chain couples TRBV28 to TRBJ2-1, with TRBD2 matching over 12 bases. The V segment lost 3 bases and the J segment 7 bases; nucleotides outside the gene matches: 7. The CDR3 runs to 16 residues. Germline CDR1 MDHEN, CDR2 SYDVKM. CDR3 bases: TGTGCCAGCAGTTTGCCGCCTAGCGGGGGGGCGAATGAGCAGTTCTTC. This sequence encodes CASSLPPSGGANEQFF.

In this sample, this clonotype turned up a few times. The rearrangement links TRBV6-1 to TRBJ1-5; 9 positions agree with TRBD1. After removal of 7 bases from V and 3 bases from J, the junction contained 4 bases not matched to a gene. CDR3 length: 14 residues. The germline gives CDR1 MNHNS, CDR2 SASEGT. CDR3 sequence reads: CASMRTGDNQPQHF. The CDR3 nucleotides are TGTGCCAGCATGAGGACAGGGGACAATCAGCCCCAGCATTTT.

This clonotype was seen ten or more times. The chain joins TRBV7-9 to TRBJ1-1, with D possibly being TRBD1 (5 bases). Per the germline V gene, CDR1 is SEHNR and CDR2 is FQNEAQ (reference sequence). CDR3 size: 16 residues. V lost 5 bases to trimming and J lost 0 bases, with 16 bases between them. The chain's CDR3 is CASSPPAGPLNTEAFF. In DNA, the CDR3 is TGTGCCAGCAGCCCCCCGGCAGGGCCCCTGAACACTGAAGCTTTCTTT.

The genes are TRBV6-2 or TRBV6-3 and TRBJ2-3, with 7 nucleotides matching TRBD2. V lost 5 bases to trimming and J lost 4 bases; unmatched junction nucleotides: 6. Looked up from germline, CDR1 is MNHEY and CDR2 is SVGEGT. The CDR3 is 14 residues long. The CDR3: CASSGLDPPDTQYF. CDR3 coding DNA: TGTGCCAGCAGTGGACTAGACCCCCCAGATACGCAGTATTTT.

This clonotype was observed a handful of times. CDR3 coding DNA: TGTGCCAGCAGCGCGCCGGGACAGACGATATACGAGCAGTACTTC. Amino acids: CASSAPGQTIYEQYF. The V and J genes are TRBV7-9 and TRBJ2-7; TRBD1 matches at 7 bases. V lost 5 bases, J lost 4 bases, and 11 bases stayed unmatched. The length of the CDR3 is 15 residues. CDR1 and CDR2 (germline): SEHNR, FQNEAQ (reference sequence). Filled out from reference TRBV7-9 and TRBJ2-7, the complete variable domain reads DTGVSQNPRHKITKRGQNVTFRCDPISEHNRLYWYRQTLGQGPEFLTYFQNEAQLEKSRLLSDRFSAERPKGSFSTLEIQRTEQGDSAMYLCASSAPGQTIYEQYFGPGTRLTVT.

V usage is TRBV20-1 and J usage is TRBJ2-3; D is unclear. Germline V gene lookup returns CDR1 DFQATT and CDR2 SNEGSKA (reference sequence). The CDR3 loop spans 11 amino acids. Trimming removed 0 bases at V and 8 bases at J, with 6 bases between. The CDR3 coding sequence is TGCAGTGCTAGAGAGAGTGGTACGCAGTATTTT. The encoded protein is CSARESGTQYF.

The gene calls are TRBV5-1 and TRBJ2-1; maybe TRBD2 (6 bases). Per the germline V gene, CDR1 is SGHRS and CDR2 is YFSETQ. The V and J ends lost 1 base and 3 bases respectively, with 11 bases between them. The CDR3 runs 15 residues. The CDR3 sequence: CASSLRLANYNEQFF. DNA for the CDR3: TGCGCCAGCAGCTTGAGGCTAGCGAACTACAATGAGCAGTTCTTC.

The sample holds many counts of this clonotype. The J gene is TRBJ1-6, the V gene TRBV10-3; D might be TRBD1 (5 bases). Germline CDR1 reads ENHRY; CDR2 reads SYGVKD. V was cut by 4 bases and J by 7 bases, with 11 bases left in between. The CDR3 has 14 amino acids. CDR3 sequence: CAISGRDGNSPLHF. CDR3 in DNA: TGTGCCATCAGTGGCCGGGACGGAAATTCACCCCTCCACTTT.

This clonotype appeared a few times. The chain uses TRBV19 and TRBJ1-5, with a tentative D call TRBD1 (5 bases). This CDR3 has 12 residues. Trimming stripped 8 bases from V and 7 bases from J, with 12 bases between. CDR1 is LNHDA and CDR2 is SQIVND in the germline V gene (reference sequence). The CDR3 coding sequence is TGTGCCAGTTCCCAGGGTTTACAGCCCCAGCATTTT. Its translation: CASSQGLQPQHF.